At least ten counts were recorded for the clone carrying this TCR beta chain. Its antigen is undetermined. CDR3 regions of TCR beta were amplified from RNA transcripts. RT-PCR was first run with HTBI primers, then multiplex PCR in a second round. TCRdb recomputed calls from the multiplex PCR reads with MiXCR, one row per CDR3 protein. The table shows more than 300,000 distinct CDR3 sequences, with 17% occurring only once. This entry belongs to a study of Graves' ophthalmopathy and Graves' hyperthyroidism. Stable hyperthyroidism meant no ophthalmopathy within 18 months of follow-up. Among the hyperthyroidism patients, all were newly diagnosed, aged 18 to 65, with under 2 months' duration. This CDR3 is 14 amino acids long. Germline values: CDR1 MNHNS, CDR2 SASEGT. The junction had 10 bases not matched to a gene; V was cut back by 8 bases and J by 5 bases. Study observations and caveats: In blood, most expanded thyroid clonotypes above 0.001 frequency were also detected.

Sequencing used peripheral blood. This clonotype was sampled from an adult woman with stable Graves' hyperthyroidism. This chain uses TRBV6-1 with TRBJ2-7, with 9 nucleotides matching TRBD2. Written as DNA, the CDR3 is TGTGCCAGCTTAGACGAGACTAGCGGAGACGAGCAGTACTTC. This translates into CASLDETSGDEQYF.